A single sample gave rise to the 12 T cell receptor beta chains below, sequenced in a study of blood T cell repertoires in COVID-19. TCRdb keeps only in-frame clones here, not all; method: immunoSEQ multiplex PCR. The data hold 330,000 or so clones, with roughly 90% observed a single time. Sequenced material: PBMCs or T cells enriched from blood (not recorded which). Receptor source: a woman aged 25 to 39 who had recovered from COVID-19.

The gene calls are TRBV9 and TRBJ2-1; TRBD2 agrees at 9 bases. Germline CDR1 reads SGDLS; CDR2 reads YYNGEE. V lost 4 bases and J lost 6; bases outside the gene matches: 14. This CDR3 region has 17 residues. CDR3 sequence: CASSSEAAGGPINEQFF. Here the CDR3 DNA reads TGTGCCAGCAGCTCAGAAGCTGCGGGAGGGCCGATCAATGAGCAGTTCTTC.

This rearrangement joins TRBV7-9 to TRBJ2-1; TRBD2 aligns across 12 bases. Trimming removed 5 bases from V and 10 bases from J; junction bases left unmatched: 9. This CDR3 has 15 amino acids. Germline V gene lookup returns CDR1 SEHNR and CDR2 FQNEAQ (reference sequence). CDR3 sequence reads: CASSPRLAGEKEQFF. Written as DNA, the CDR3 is TGTGCCAGCAGCCCCCGACTAGCGGGAGAAAAAGAGCAGTTCTTC.

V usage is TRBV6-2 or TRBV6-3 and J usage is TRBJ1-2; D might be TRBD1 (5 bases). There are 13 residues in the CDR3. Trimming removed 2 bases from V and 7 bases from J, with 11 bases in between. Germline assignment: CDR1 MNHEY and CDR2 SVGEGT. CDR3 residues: CASSYAQVGGYTF. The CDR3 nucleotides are TGTGCCAGCAGTTACGCACAGGTTGGTGGCTACACCTTC.

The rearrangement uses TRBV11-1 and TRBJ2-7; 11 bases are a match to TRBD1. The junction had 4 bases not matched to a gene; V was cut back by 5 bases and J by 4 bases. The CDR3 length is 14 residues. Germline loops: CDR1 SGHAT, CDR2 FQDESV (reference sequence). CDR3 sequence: CASSPGTGGYEQYF. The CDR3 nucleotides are TGTGCCAGCAGCCCCGGGACAGGGGGTTACGAGCAGTACTTC.

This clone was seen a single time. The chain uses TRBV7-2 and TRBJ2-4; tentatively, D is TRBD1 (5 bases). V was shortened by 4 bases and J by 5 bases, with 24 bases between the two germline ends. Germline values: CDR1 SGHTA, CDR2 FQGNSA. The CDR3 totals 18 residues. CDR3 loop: CASSSPSAAGWFQNIQYF. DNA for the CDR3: TGTGCCAGCAGCTCCCCCTCGGCGGCAGGGTGGTTTCAAAACATTCAGTACTTC.

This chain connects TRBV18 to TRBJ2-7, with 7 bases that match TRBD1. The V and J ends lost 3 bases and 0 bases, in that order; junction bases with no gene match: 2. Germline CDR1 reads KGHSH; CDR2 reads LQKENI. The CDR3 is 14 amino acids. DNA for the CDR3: TGTGCCAGCTCACCTACAGGGGTCTCCTACGAGCAGTACTTC. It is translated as CASSPTGVSYEQYF.

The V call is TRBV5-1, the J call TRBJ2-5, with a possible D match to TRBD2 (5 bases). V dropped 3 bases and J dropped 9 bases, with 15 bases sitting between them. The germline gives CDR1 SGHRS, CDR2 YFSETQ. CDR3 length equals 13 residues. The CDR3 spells CASSWTGRGAQYF. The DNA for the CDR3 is TGCGCCAGCAGCTGGACTGGTCGGGGTGCCCAGTACTTC.

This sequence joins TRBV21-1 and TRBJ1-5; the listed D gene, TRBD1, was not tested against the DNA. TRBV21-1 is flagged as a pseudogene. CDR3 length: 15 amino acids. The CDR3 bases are TGTGCCAGCAGCAAAAGTGACAGTCGAAGGCAGCCCCAGCATTTT. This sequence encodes CASSKSDSRRQPQHF.

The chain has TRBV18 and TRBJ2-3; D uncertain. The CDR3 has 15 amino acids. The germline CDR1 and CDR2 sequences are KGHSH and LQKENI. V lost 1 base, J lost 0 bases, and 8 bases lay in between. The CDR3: CASSPLERSTDTQYF. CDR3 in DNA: TGTGCCAGCTCACCACTTGAGAGAAGCACAGATACGCAGTATTTT.

The CDR3 here is CASSYGTGGYGYTF. CDR3 DNA: TGTGCCAGCAGTTATGGGACAGGCGGCTATGGCTACACCTTC. The chain uses TRBV6-5 and TRBJ1-2; 8 nucleotides match TRBD1. With 3 bases clipped from V and 4 bases from J, the junction kept 4 bases outside the gene matches. CDR1 and CDR2 from the germline V gene are MNHEY and SVGAGI. This CDR3 spans 14 amino acids.

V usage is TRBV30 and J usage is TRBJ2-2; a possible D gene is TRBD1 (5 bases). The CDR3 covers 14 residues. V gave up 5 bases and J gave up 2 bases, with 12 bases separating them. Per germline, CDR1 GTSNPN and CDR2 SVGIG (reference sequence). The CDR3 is CAWLGLTNTGELFF. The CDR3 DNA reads TGTGCCTGGTTGGGGCTAACAAACACCGGGGAGCTGTTTTTT. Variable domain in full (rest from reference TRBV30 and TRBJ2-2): SQTIHQWPATLVQPVGSPLSLECTVEGTSNPNLYWYRQAAGRGLQLLFYSVGIGQISSEVPQNLSASRPQDRQFILSSKKLLLSDSGFYLCAWLGLTNTGELFFGEGSRLTVL.

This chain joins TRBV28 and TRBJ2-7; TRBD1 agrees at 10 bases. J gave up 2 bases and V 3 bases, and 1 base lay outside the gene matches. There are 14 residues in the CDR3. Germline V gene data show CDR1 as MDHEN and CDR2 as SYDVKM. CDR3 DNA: TGTGCCAGCAGTTTCGACAGGGGGCCCTACGAGCAGTACTTC. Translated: CASSFDRGPYEQYF.